The 10 T cell receptor beta chains listed next were all sequenced from one sample in a study of blood T cell repertoires in COVID-19. Sequencing was performed with immunoSEQ multiplex PCR; in TCRdb, only in-frame clones are kept and a portion is missing. The sample lists about 55,000 clones, more than 85% occurring once. Specimen: peripheral blood. The receptor source for this set is a man aged 45 to 65 with active COVID-19.

The rearrangement links TRBV13 to TRBJ2-3, with TRBD1 matching 7 bases. Germline CDR1 and CDR2: PRHDT and FYEKMQ (reference sequence). The CDR3 is 18 residues long. The J segment lost 4 bases and the V segment lost 1 base, leaving 14 bases of the junction unmatched. The CDR3 sequence is CASSLDPPNTGTADTQYF. CDR3 DNA: TGTGCCAGCAGCTTAGATCCCCCCAACACCGGGACAGCAGATACGCAGTATTTT.

For this clone: Sequence at one end of the junction differs from germline and may be a read error. The chain links TRBV19 to TRBJ1-2; D unresolved. The CDR3 is made up of 12 amino acids. CDR1 is LNHDA and CDR2 is SQIVND in the germline V gene (reference sequence). The CDR3 DNA sequence: TGTGCCAGTAGCTCGGGGAACTACGGCTACACCTTC. Amino acid sequence: CASSSGNYGYTF.

The chain employs TRBV27 and TRBJ1-6, with D possibly TRBD1 on 6 matching bases. The CDR3 consists of 13 residues. The germline V gene has CDR1 MNHEY and CDR2 SMNVEV (reference sequence). The V and J ends lost 7 bases and 5 bases respectively, with 9 bases between them. CDR3 residues: CASKGQNNSPLHF. The CDR3 region has the DNA TGTGCCAGCAAGGGACAAAATAATTCACCCCTCCACTTT.

This rearrangement joins TRBV7-2 to TRBJ2-7; a weak D match, TRBD1 (6 bases). Germline loops: CDR1 SGHTA, CDR2 FQGNSA. The CDR3 has 15 amino acids. V gave up 3 bases and J gave up 4 bases, with 16 bases separating them. Written as DNA, the CDR3 is TGTGCCAGCAGCTTCGCCTCTGGACAGAGGTACGAGCAGTACTTC. It translates to CASSFASGQRYEQYF.

This clone appeared a few times. The chain combines TRBV30 with TRBJ1-1, with a tentative D call TRBD1 (5 bases). There are 15 residues in the CDR3. CDR1 is GTSNPN and CDR2 is SVGIG in the germline V gene (reference sequence). Trimming took 5 bases from V and 1 from J, leaving 17 bases between them. The CDR3 reads CAWHDSGYSNTEAFF. CDR3 sequence (DNA): TGTGCCTGGCACGACTCAGGGTATTCGAACACTGAAGCTTTCTTT.

This clone was picked up one time. The J gene is TRBJ1-2, the V gene TRBV10-2; D remains ambiguous. Germline lookup yields CDR1 WSHSY and CDR2 SAAADI. V shed 2 bases and J shed 8 bases, with 15 bases lying between them. CDR3 length: 14 amino acids. This chain's CDR3 is CASSENPRTRGYTF. The CDR3 DNA follows: TGCGCCAGCAGTGAGAACCCCCGAACGAGGGGCTACACCTTC.

The rearrangement uses TRBV18 and TRBJ1-6; weak D call: TRBD1 (6 bases). The CDR3 totals 14 residues. In germline, CDR1 is KGHSH, CDR2 LQKENI. The V end was cut by 6 bases, the J end by 9 bases, with 15 bases between. The CDR3 DNA follows: TGTGCCAGCTCCGGGACAACCGGGGTTTCACCCCTCCACTTT. This codes for CASSGTTGVSPLHF.

The chain uses TRBV6-1 and TRBJ2-1; 8 nucleotides agree with TRBD1. Germline V lookup: CDR1 MNHNS, CDR2 SASEGT. CDR3 length: 16 residues. After removal of 4 bases from V and 2 bases from J, the junction contained 7 bases not matched to a gene. CDR3 protein: CASSGSRGLAYNEQFF. The CDR3 DNA follows: TGTGCCAGCAGTGGGAGCAGGGGGCTTGCCTACAATGAGCAGTTCTTC.

This clone came up a few times. This chain connects TRBV2 to TRBJ2-7, with a weak D call TRBD1 (6 bases). Between the trimmed V and J ends, which lost 8 bases and 2 bases, there was a span of 10 bases. Germline CDR1 and CDR2: SNHLY and FYNNEI. The CDR3 is 12 amino acids. The CDR3 DNA sequence: TGTGCCAGCGACAGGTTTACCTACGAGCAGTACTTC. Translated: CASDRFTYEQYF.

The chain joins TRBV5-1 to TRBJ1-4; 7 bases align to TRBD1. Germline V lookup: CDR1 SGHRS, CDR2 YFSETQ. The CDR3 extends over 16 amino acids. V lost 4 bases, J lost 0 bases, and 6 bases stayed unmatched. CDR3 nucleotides: TGCGCCAGCAGCGTGACAGGGTATTCAACTAATGAAAAACTGTTTTTT. Amino acid sequence: CASSVTGYSTNEKLFF.